This T cell receptor (beta chain) was sequenced in a study of blood T cell repertoires in COVID-19. In the original analysis: Amplification with reference gene primers provided the estimates of nucleated cell counts. The method was immunoSEQ multiplex PCR; TCRdb's version includes in-frame clones alone and lacks a portion of them. For V, J and clone size, that table is used; D and trimming come from the DNA. The sample comprises roughly 55,000 clones, roughly four fifths of which are singletons, and about 2% rests with the top ten. CDR1 is MNHEY, CDR2 SVGAGI, per germline. CDR3 length equals 16 residues. V was shortened by 0 bases and J by 1 base, with 7 bases between the two germline ends.

The rearrangement uses TRBV6-5 and TRBJ2-6; D remains ambiguous. Source material: peripheral blood. This receptor was identified in an older woman with acute or convalescent COVID-19. CDR3 nucleotide sequence: TGTGCCAGCAGTTACTCGAGATTATCTGGGGCCAACGTCCTGACTTTC. This translates into CASSYSRLSGANVLTF.